Sequencing of this T cell receptor beta chain was carried out in a study of blood T cell repertoires in COVID-19. In the original workflow: The authors estimated nucleated cell counts from reference gene primer amplification. Assay used: immunoSEQ multiplex PCR; TCRdb lists only in-frame clones, some missing. V and J calls and clone size are those listed in that table; D and trimming were worked out from the DNA. The sample consists of under 350,000 clones, approximately 86% of them appearing once. The sequence was collected from a woman in her thirties or forties with acute COVID-19. Sequenced: PBMCs or T cells enriched from blood (not recorded which).

The CDR3 nucleotides are TGCAGCGCCTCCAAGGGAGCTAACTATGGCTACACCTTC. This encodes CSASKGANYGYTF. The rearrangement links TRBV29-1 to TRBJ1-2; D gene ambiguous. The CDR3 runs to 13 residues. Germline V gives CDR1 SQVTM, CDR2 ANQGSEA. Trimming cost V 7 bases and J 0 bases, with 12 bases left between them.